This T cell receptor beta chain was found in a study of T cell repertoires in cytomegalovirus infection (dated by TCRdb to between 2017 and 2020). Study-wide context: Donor HLA type was relevant to the analysis, as public TCR beta signatures indicated carriage of CMV infection together with the matching HLA type. Results and caveats for the whole study, not just this receptor: Carriers of CMV infection plus the relevant HLA type were discriminated by the cumulative frequency of public TCR beta family members in the study cohort and in an independent roughly 400-donor cohort. The ex vivo response was dominated by HLA-C-restricted CMV-specific TCR beta clonotypes, and the single most frequent clonotype in two of eight donors was supplied by these HLA-C-restricted clonotypes.

This clonotype was recorded many times. The specificity of this receptor is unknown. No base-level quality is on record; no much larger clone is a single base apart. Data came from an Illumina HiSeq 1500. TCRdb trimmed public reads at Q25 via fastp, called clones via MiXCR and kept in-frame beta chains. All rows with the same CDR3 protein become a single entry with the most common DNA and genes. Within this sample are 310,000 or so distinct CDR3 sequences, with roughly a tenth of them counted one time only. Around 2.5% of the sample comes from the top ten. V is pared back by 3 bases and J by 3 bases, with 15 bases lying between the germline termini. The CDR3 goes from the cysteine to the phenylalanine over 15 residues. The entry retains the CDR3 DNA only, 45 bases that are in frame from base 1. The germline V gene (reference sequence) provides CDR1 SGHKS and CDR2 YYEKEE.

The receptor was isolated from a human donor in good health (CMV status not recorded). Some clones in this sample may be carry-over from other donors' samples. Sequenced input: PBMCs. The chain couples TRBV5-5 to TRBJ2-5; TRBD1 might be the D gene, on 6 matching bases. The nucleotide sequence is given as TGTGCCAGCAGCTGGGCCAGGGGCAGGGAAGAGACCCAGTACTTC. This sequence encodes CASSWARGREETQYF.